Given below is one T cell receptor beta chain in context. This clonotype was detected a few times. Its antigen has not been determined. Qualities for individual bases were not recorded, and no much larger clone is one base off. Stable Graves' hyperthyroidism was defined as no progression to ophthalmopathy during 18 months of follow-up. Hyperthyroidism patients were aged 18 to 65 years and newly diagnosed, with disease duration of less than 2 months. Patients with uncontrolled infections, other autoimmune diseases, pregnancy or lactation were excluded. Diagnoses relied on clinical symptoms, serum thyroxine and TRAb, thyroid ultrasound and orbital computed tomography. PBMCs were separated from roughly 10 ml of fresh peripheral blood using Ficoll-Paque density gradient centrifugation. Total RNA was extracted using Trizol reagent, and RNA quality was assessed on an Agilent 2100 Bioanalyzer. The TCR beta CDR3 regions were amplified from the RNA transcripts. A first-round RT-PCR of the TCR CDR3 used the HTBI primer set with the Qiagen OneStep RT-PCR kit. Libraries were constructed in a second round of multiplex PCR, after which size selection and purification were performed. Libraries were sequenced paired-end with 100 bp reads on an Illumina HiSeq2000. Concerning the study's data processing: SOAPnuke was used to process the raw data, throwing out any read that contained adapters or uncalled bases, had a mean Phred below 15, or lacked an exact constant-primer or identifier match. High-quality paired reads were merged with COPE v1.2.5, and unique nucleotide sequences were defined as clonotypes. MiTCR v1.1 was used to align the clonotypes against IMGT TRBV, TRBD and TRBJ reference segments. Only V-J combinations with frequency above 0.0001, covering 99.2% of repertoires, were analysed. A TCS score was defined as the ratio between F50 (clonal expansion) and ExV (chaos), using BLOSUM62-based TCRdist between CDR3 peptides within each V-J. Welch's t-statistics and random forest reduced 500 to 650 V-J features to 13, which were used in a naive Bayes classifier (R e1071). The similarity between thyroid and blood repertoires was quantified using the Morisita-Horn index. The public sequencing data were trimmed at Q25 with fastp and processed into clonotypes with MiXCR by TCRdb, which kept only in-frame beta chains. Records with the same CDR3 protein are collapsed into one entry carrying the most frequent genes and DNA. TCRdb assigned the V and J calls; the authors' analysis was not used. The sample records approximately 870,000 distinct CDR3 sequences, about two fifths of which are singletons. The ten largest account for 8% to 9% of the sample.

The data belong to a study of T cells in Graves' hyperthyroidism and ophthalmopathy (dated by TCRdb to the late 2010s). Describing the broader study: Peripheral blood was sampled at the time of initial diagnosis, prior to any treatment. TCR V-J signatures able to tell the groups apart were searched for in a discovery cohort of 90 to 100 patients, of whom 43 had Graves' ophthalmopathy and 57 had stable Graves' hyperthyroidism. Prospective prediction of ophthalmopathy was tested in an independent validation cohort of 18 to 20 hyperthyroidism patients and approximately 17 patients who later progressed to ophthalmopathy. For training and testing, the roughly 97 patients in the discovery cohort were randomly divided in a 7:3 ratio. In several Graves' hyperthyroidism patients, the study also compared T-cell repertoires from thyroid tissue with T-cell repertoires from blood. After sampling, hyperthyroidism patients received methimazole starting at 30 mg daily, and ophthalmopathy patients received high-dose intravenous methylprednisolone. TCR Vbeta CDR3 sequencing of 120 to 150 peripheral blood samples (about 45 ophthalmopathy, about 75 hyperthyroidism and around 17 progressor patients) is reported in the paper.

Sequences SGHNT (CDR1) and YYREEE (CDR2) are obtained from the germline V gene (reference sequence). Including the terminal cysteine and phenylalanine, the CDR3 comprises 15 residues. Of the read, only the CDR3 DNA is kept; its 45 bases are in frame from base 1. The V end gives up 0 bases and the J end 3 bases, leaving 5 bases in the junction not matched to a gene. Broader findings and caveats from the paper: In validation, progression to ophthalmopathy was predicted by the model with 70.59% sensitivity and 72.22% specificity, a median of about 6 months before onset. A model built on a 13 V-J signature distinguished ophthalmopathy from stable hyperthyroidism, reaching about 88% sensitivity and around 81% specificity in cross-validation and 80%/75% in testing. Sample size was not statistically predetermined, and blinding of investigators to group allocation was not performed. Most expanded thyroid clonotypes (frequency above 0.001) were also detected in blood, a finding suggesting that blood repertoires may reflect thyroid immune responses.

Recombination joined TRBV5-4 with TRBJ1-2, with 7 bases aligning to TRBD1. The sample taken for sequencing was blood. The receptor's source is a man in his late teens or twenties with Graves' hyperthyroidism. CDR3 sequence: CASSLGTGRDYGYTF. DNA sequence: TGTGCCAGCAGCTTGGGGACAGGAAGGGACTATGGCTACACCTTC.